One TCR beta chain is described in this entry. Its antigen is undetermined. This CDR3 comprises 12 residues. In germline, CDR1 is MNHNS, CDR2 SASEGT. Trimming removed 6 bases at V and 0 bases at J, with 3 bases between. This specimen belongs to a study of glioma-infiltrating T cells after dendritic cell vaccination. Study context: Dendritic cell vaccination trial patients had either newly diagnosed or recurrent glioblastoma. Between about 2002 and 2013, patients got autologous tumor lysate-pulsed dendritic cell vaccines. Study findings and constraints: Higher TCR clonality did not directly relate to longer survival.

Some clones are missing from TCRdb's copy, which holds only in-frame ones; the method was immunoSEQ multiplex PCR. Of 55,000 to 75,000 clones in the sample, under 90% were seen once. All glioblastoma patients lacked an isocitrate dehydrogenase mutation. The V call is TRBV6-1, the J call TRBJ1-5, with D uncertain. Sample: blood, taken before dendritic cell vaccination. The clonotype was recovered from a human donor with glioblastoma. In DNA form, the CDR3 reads TGTGCCAGCAGCGGTAGCAATCAGCCCCAGCATTTT. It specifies CASSGSNQPQHF.